Listed below are T cell receptor beta chains from one sample, sequenced in a study of beta chain features in type 1 diabetes. Sequencing was performed with immunoSEQ multiplex PCR; in TCRdb, only in-frame clones are kept and a portion is missing. The data contain about 700,000 clones, under 15% of them singletons. The sequencing sample was made of naive CD4+ T cells from blood. Every receptor here comes from a man between 18 and 35 years old with type 1 diabetes. The CDR3 runs from the conserved cysteine through the conserved F or W. The D gene is left open where the match is weak. Clone size is given for some rows only: seen once, a few or many times, or a class if the clone is expanded.

d_gene,v_gene,abundance,j_gene,CDR3aa
-,TRBV25-1,few,TRBJ2-5,CASGGSYQETQYF
-,TRBV5-1,few,TRBJ1-1,CASSLVGKANTEAFF
-,TRBV10-2,few,TRBJ2-7,CASSVVTHEQYF
-,TRBV4-1,few,TRBJ1-2,CASSLSTGPYGGYTF
-,TRBV18,few,TRBJ2-2,CASSQGFGELFF
-,TRBV10-3,few,TRBJ1-1,CAISARGMNTEAFF
TRBD1,TRBV2,few,TRBJ1-2,CASSSTGQDYGYTF
TRBD2,TRBV5-4,-,TRBJ2-7,CASSDRTSDYEQYF
TRBD1,TRBV5-4,once,TRBJ1-2,CASSLAGQGARYGYTF
-,TRBV4-1,-,TRBJ1-1,CASSPRSLNTEAFF
TRBD1,TRBV15,once,TRBJ1-1,CATSRPGQGVTEAFF
-,TRBV4-2,-,TRBJ2-5,CASSQRETQYF
TRBD1,TRBV6-5,few,TRBJ2-7,CASTFSIGQGYEQYF
-,TRBV5-1,-,TRBJ1-1,CASSLQAKNTEAFF
-,TRBV7-2,few,TRBJ1-3,CASSFGRTSSGNTIYF
TRBD1,TRBV18,once,TRBJ1-1,CASSQGQQNTEAFF
-,TRBV30,-,TRBJ1-4,CAWSVLQLNEKLFF
TRBD2,TRBV7-3,-,TRBJ2-2,CASSLIAGNTGELFF
-,TRBV30,-,TRBJ1-1,CAWSVVGGSPEAFF
-,TRBV7-2,few,TRBJ1-5,CASSQQGGTSNQPQHF
TRBD1,TRBV4-1,-,TRBJ1-4,CASSQDASWTGINEKLFF
-,TRBV5-1,once,TRBJ2-3,CASHLGLTSTDTQYF
TRBD1,TRBV18,-,TRBJ1-2,CASSPPGTGWYGYTF
-,TRBV5-1,-,TRBJ2-1,CASSLLRVNEQFF
TRBD1,TRBV5-1,-,TRBJ2-3,CASSSRGLGTDTQYF
TRBD1,TRBV2,-,TRBJ2-7,CASSESGQQQYF
-,TRBV7-6,few,TRBJ2-1,CASSLGTVGYNEQFF
-,TRBV4-1,-,TRBJ1-4,CASSQFRVLVNEKLFF
-,TRBV9,few,TRBJ1-1,CASSPRVGDTEAFF
-,TRBV4-1,few,TRBJ1-3,CASSPAHLGTGNTIYF
-,TRBV6-5,-,TRBJ1-5,CASSYDGNQPQHF
-,TRBV7-9,-,TRBJ1-4,CASSLPGTATNEKLFF
TRBD1,TRBV11-2,-,TRBJ1-2,CASSIEQGGTVSYGYTF
TRBD1,TRBV6-1,-,TRBJ1-1,CASSERPWGTGNTEAFF
-,TRBV29-1,-,TRBJ1-1,CSVEVSMNTEAFF
TRBD1,TRBV6-6,few,TRBJ2-7,CASSRTGGTYEQYF
-,TRBV14,-,TRBJ2-2,CASSQEGTWDSLGGELFF
-,TRBV5-4,few,TRBJ2-3,CASSLDQGFTDTQYF
-,TRBV28,-,TRBJ2-2,CASSPPGPEAGELFF
-,TRBV7-6,-,TRBJ2-6,CASSLVAGAGANVLTF
-,TRBV6-1,few,TRBJ2-1,CASSGGEGGTPNEQFF
-,TRBV6-1,-,TRBJ1-5,CASTLDGGQPQHF
TRBD1,TRBV7-9,-,TRBJ1-6,CASSRGQYNSPLHF
-,TRBV4-2,few,TRBJ1-6,CASSHDRREDSPLHF
-,TRBV6-5,-,TRBJ1-6,CASTAGSAYSPLHF
-,TRBV5-6,-,TRBJ2-7,CASSLQRAYEQYF
-,TRBV6-5,few,TRBJ2-7,CASSSRLREQYF
TRBD1,TRBV18,few,TRBJ1-1,CASSPFDRGDTEAFF
TRBD1,TRBV9,few,TRBJ1-2,CASSLETGSGYGYTF
TRBD1,TRBV19,few,TRBJ1-5,CASSHRDGRRGGHF
-,TRBV29-1,-,TRBJ2-7,CSVGGQAGSYEQYF
TRBD1,TRBV6-6,-,TRBJ1-6,CASSYVTGDNSPLHF
-,TRBV19,-,TRBJ1-5,CASKESTVNQPQHF
-,TRBV18,few,TRBJ1-1,CASSPGSDLNTEAFF
TRBD2,TRBV6-1,few,TRBJ2-4,CAGGGLNIQYF
TRBD1,TRBV27,-,TRBJ1-1,CASSPRDRGIRGF
TRBD1,TRBV7-9,few,TRBJ1-2,CASSGGQAYGYTF
TRBD1,TRBV6-5,-,TRBJ1-2,CASRTGTGGNYGYTF
-,TRBV21-1,few,TRBJ2-3,CASRIGQGCSVTQYF
TRBD1,TRBV6-1,-,TRBJ2-1,CASSTDRSSYNEQFF